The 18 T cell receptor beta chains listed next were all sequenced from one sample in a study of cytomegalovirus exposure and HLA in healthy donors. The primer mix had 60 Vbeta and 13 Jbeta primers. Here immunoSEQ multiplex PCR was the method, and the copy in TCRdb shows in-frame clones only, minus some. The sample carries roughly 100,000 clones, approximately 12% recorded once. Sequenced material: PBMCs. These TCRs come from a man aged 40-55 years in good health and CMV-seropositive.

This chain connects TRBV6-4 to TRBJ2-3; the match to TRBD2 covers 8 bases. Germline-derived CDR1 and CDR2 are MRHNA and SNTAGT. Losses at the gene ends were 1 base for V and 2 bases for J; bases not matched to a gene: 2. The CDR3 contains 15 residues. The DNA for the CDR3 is TGTGCCAGCAGTGACTTAGCGGGAACCACAGATACGCAGTATTTT. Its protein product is CASSDLAGTTDTQYF.

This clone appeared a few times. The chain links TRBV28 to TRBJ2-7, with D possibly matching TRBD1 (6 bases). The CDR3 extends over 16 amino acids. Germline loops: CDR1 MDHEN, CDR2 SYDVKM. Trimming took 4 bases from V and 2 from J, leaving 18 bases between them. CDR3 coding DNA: TGTGCCAGCAGTTATGGATTCGGGACACTGACCTACGAGCAGTACTTC. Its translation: CASSYGFGTLTYEQYF.

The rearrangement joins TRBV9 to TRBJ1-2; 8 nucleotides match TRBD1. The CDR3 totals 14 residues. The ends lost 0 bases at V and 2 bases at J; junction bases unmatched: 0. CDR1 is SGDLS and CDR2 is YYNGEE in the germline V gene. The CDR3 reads CASSVDRGNYGYTF. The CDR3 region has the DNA TGTGCCAGCAGCGTAGACAGGGGGAACTATGGCTACACCTTC.

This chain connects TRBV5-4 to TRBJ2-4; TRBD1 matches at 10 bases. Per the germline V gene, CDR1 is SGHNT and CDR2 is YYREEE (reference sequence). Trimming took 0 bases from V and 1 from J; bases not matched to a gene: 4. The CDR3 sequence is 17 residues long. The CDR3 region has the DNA TGTGCCAGCAGCTTGGGGGGACAGGGGTTGGCCAAAAACATTCAGTACTTC. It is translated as CASSLGGQGLAKNIQYF.

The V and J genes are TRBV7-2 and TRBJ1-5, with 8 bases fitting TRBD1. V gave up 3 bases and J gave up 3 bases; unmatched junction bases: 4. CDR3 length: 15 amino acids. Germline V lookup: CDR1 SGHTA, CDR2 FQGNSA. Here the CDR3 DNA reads TGTGCCAGCAGCTTGGGACAGGCCCCCAATCAGCCCCAGCATTTT. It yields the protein CASSLGQAPNQPQHF.

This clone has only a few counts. CDR3 DNA: TGTGCCAGCAGTTACTCCGCGGGAGGGCCAGATACGCAGTATTTT. It translates to CASSYSAGGPDTQYF. V and J are TRBV6-6 and TRBJ2-3; 9 bases agree with TRBD2. CDR1 is MNHNY and CDR2 is SVGAGI in the germline V gene (reference sequence). Trimming took 0 bases from V and 4 from J; bases not matched to a gene: 2. The CDR3 spans 15 residues.

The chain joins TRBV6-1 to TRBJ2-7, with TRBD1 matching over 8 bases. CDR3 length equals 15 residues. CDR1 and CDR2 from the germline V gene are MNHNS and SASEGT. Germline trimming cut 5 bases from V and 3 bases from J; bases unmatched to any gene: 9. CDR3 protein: CASSRSQGADYEQYF. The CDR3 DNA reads TGTGCCAGCAGTCGATCCCAGGGGGCCGACTACGAGCAGTACTTC.

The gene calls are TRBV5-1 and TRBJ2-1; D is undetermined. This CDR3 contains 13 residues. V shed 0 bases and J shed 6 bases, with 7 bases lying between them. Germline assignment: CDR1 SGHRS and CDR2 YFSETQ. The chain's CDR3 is CASSLVVGNEQFF. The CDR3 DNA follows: TGCGCCAGCAGCTTGGTGGTCGGCAATGAGCAGTTCTTC. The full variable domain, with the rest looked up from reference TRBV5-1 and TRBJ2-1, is KAGVTQTPRYLIKTRGQQVTLSCSPISGHRSVSWYQQTPGQGLQFLFEYFSETQRNKGNFPGRFSGRQFSNSRSEMNVSTLELGDSALYLCASSLVVGNEQFFGPGTRLTVL.

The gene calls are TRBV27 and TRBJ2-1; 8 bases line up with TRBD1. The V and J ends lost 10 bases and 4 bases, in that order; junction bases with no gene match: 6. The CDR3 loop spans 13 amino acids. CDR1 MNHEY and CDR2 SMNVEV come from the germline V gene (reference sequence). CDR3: CATSDRVYNEQFF. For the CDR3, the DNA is TGTGCCACCTCGGACAGGGTGTACAATGAGCAGTTCTTC.

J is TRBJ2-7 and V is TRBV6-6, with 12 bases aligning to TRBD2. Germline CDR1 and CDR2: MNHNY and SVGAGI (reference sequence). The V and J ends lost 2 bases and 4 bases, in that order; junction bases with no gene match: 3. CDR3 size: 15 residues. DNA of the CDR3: TGTGCCAGCAGTTACCCTAGCGGGAGGGCGTACGAGCAGTACTTC. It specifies CASSYPSGRAYEQYF.

CDR3 coding DNA: TGTGCCAGCAGCCCCACGGGAGGGGGCTTTGGAAACACCATATATTTT. Translated, it gives CASSPTGGGFGNTIYF. This chain links TRBV5-8 with TRBJ1-3; 7 positions match TRBD1. Per the germline V gene, CDR1 is SGHTS and CDR2 is YDEGEE. The CDR3 consists of 16 residues. V was clipped by 4 bases and J by 3 bases; unmatched bases: 10. Using reference TRBV5-8 and TRBJ1-3 for the parts outside the CDR3, the full variable domain is EAGVTQSPTHLIKTRGQQATLRCSPISGHTSVYWYQQALGLGLQFLLWYDEGEERNRGNFPPRFSGRQFPNYSSELNVNALELEDSALYLCASSPTGGGFGNTIYFGEGSWLTVV.

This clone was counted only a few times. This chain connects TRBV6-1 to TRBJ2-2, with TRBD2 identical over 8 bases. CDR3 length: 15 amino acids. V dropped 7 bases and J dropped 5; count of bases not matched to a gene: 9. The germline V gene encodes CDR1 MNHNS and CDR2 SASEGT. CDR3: CASMSGSGGTGELFF. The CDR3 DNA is TGTGCCAGCATGAGCGGGAGCGGAGGTACCGGGGAGCTGTTTTTT.

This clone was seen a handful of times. The CDR3 sequence is CASSEFDGYRRETQYF. The CDR3 region has the DNA TGTGCCAGCAGCGAATTCGACGGGTACCGACGAGAGACCCAGTACTTC. The chain recombines TRBV14 with TRBJ2-5, with D uncertain. Germline V lookup: CDR1 SGHDN, CDR2 FVKESK. V was shortened by 5 bases and J by 4 bases, with 20 bases between the two germline ends. This CDR3 contains 16 residues.

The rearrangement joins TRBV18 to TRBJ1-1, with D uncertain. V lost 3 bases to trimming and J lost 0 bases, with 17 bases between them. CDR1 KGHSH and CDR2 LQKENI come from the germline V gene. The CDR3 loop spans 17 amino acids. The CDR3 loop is CASSPFPIHTMNTEAFF. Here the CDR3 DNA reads TGTGCCAGCTCACCTTTCCCCATACATACTATGAACACTGAAGCTTTCTTT.

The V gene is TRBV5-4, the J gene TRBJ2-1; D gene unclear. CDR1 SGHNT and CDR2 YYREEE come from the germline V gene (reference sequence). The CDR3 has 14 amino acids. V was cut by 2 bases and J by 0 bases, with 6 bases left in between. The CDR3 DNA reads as TGTGCCAGCAGCTTACCCGGCTCCTACAATGAGCAGTTCTTC. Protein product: CASSLPGSYNEQFF.

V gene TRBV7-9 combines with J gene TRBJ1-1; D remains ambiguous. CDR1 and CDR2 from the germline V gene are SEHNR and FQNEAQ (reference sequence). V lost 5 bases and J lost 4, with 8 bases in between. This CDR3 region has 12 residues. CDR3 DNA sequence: TGTGCCAGCAGCCTACCGCGCACTGAAGCTTTCTTT. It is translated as CASSLPRTEAFF.

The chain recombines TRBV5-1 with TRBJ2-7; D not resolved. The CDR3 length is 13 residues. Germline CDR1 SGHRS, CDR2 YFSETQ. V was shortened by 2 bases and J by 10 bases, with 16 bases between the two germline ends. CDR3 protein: CASSFPGDDIQYF. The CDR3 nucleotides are TGCGCCAGCAGCTTTCCAGGCGACGATATCCAGTACTTC.

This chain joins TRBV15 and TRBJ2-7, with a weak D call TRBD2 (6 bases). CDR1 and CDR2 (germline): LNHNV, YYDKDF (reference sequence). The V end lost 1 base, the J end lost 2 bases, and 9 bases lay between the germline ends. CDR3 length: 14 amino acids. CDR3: CATSRGGVAYEQYF. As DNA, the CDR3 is TGTGCCACCAGCAGAGGGGGGGTTGCCTACGAGCAGTACTTC.